The 30 T cell receptor beta chains in this list originate from one sample, sequenced in a study of shared clonotypes between healthy human individuals. Assay: immunoSEQ multiplex PCR; the TCRdb copy retains only in-frame clones and omits some. The sample consists of about 2.3 million clones, approximately 90% of them appearing once. The sequenced material came from naive CD4+ T cells from PBMCs. Stated subset: CD45RA+ positively selected. The source of these receptors is a man aged 18 to 29 in good health. Some clones in this sample may be carry-over from other donors' samples.

V usage is TRBV5-4 and J usage is TRBJ1-1; maybe TRBD1 (6 bases). The germline CDR1 and CDR2 sequences are SGHNT and YYREEE (reference sequence). This CDR3 comprises 14 residues. The V end was cut by 0 bases, the J end by 7 bases, with 13 bases between. CDR3 protein: CASSLAGQRIEAFF. CDR3 bases: TGTGCCAGCAGCTTGGCCGGACAGAGAATTGAAGCTTTCTTT.

The chain has TRBV7-2 and TRBJ1-5, with D perhaps matching TRBD1 (6 bases). V was pared by 4 bases and J by 7 bases, with 14 bases between. The CDR3 has 14 amino acids. The V gene's germline CDR1 is SGHTA and CDR2 FQGNSA. The CDR3 loop reads CASSSNRARQPQHF. DNA for the CDR3: TGTGCCAGCAGCTCGAACAGGGCCCGACAGCCCCAGCATTTT.

J is TRBJ2-4 and V is TRBV6-5; maybe TRBD2 (6 bases). V shed 0 bases and J shed 9 bases, with 12 bases lying between them. CDR3 length: 14 residues. Germline V gene data show CDR1 as MNHEY and CDR2 as SVGAGI. CDR3: CASSYSRDSPIQYF. CDR3 DNA: TGTGCCAGCAGTTACTCGAGGGACTCCCCCATTCAGTACTTC.

The V and J genes are TRBV7-2 and TRBJ2-1; 9 bases match TRBD2. The CDR3 runs 14 residues. The V segment lost 5 bases and the J segment 10 bases; nucleotides outside the gene matches: 9. Per the germline V gene, CDR1 is SGHTA and CDR2 is FQGNSA. The CDR3 DNA is TGTGCCAGCAGCCCACCCCCTAGCGGGGTCGAGCAGTTCTTC. Its translation is CASSPPPSGVEQFF.

The V call is TRBV29-1, the J call TRBJ2-1; 8 nucleotides align to TRBD1. Losses at the gene ends were 8 bases for V and 7 bases for J; bases not matched to a gene: 13. Looked up from germline, CDR1 is SQVTM and CDR2 is ANQGSEA. The CDR3 is 14 amino acids. This CDR3 reads CSLNKDRAGNEQFF. The DNA for the CDR3 is TGCAGCCTCAACAAGGACAGGGCGGGAAATGAGCAGTTCTTC.

The chain has TRBV28 and TRBJ1-4; TRBD1 might be the D (6 bases). The CDR3 is made up of 13 amino acids. V lost 3 bases and J lost 6, with 8 bases in between. Germline V gene sequence: CDR1 MDHEN, CDR2 SYDVKM. CDR3 sequence (DNA): TGTGCCAGCAGTTTTTACAGGGATGAAAAACTGTTTTTT. Its translation is CASSFYRDEKLFF. Supplemented by reference TRBV28 and TRBJ1-4, the full variable domain reads DVKVTQSSRYLVKRTGEKVFLECVQDMDHENMFWYRQDPGLGLRLIYFSYDVKMKEKGDIPEGYSVSREKKERFSLILESASTNQTSMYLCASSFYRDEKLFFGSGTQLSVL.

On this clone itself: Other nucleotide sequences in the sample specify the same CDR3. CDR3 nucleotide sequence: TGTGCCAGCCGGGACAGGGGGGCTGGAAACACCATATATTTT. Amino acids: CASRDRGAGNTIYF. The rearrangement joins TRBV28 to TRBJ1-3; 11 bases are a match to TRBD1. Germline V gene lookup returns CDR1 MDHEN and CDR2 SYDVKM. The junction had 2 bases not matched to a gene; V was cut back by 8 bases and J by 2 bases. The CDR3 is made up of 14 amino acids.

This chain joins TRBV7-8 and TRBJ2-6; no firm D call. Germline CDR1 and CDR2: SGHVS and FQNEAQ. V was cut by 0 bases and J by 4 bases, with 4 bases left in between. This CDR3 region has 14 residues. The CDR3, as DNA: TGTGCCAGCAGCTTAGCGACCGGGGCCAACGTCCTGACTTTC. Amino acid sequence: CASSLATGANVLTF.

This chain connects TRBV9 to TRBJ2-1; the match to TRBD2 covers 11 bases. V shed 0 bases, J shed 4 bases, and the junction held 0 bases outside the gene matches. Germline lookup yields CDR1 SGDLS and CDR2 YYNGEE. The CDR3 sequence is 15 residues long. For the CDR3, the DNA is TGTGCCAGCAGCGTAGCTAGCGGGGGGTACAATGAGCAGTTCTTC. Translating gives CASSVASGGYNEQFF.

The chain is built from TRBV30 and TRBJ1-1; TRBD1 agrees at 10 bases. The CDR3 extends over 12 amino acids. Germline assignment: CDR1 GTSNPN and CDR2 SVGIG (reference sequence). After removal of 2 bases from V and 8 bases from J, the junction contained 2 bases not matched to a gene. CDR3 nucleotides: TGTGCCTGGAGTCGGGACAGGGGAGAAGCTTTCTTT. Translated: CAWSRDRGEAFF. The complete variable domain, with remaining parts taken from reference TRBV30 and TRBJ1-1, reads SQTIHQWPATLVQPVGSPLSLECTVEGTSNPNLYWYRQAAGRGLQLLFYSVGIGQISSEVPQNLSASRPQDRQFILSSKKLLLSDSGFYLCAWSRDRGEAFFGQGTRLTVV.

The V call is TRBV2, the J call TRBJ2-7; D possibly uses TRBD1 or TRBD2 (6 bases each). This CDR3 contains 13 residues. Trimming took off 8 bases at V and 3 bases at J, with 14 bases between the two ends. The germline V gene has CDR1 SNHLY and CDR2 FYNNEI. The CDR3 nucleotides are TGTGCCAGCGGGGGGCGCGGGGTCTACGAGCAGTACTTC. As protein: CASGGRGVYEQYF.

The rearrangement joins TRBV4-1 to TRBJ2-5, with D possibly matching TRBD2 (6 bases). This CDR3 region has 17 residues. Per the germline V gene, CDR1 is MGHRA and CDR2 is YSYEKL. V lost 1 base, J lost 5 bases, and 20 bases lay in between. The CDR3 sequence is CASSQAGVGRGEETQYF. The CDR3 DNA reads TGCGCCAGCAGCCAAGCAGGTGTAGGGCGGGGTGAGGAGACCCAGTACTTC.

V and J are TRBV6-5 and TRBJ1-5; D not certain. The germline V gene encodes CDR1 MNHEY and CDR2 SVGAGI. Trimming cost V 6 bases and J 4 bases, with 16 bases left between them. The CDR3 is 15 residues long. CDR3 coding DNA: TGTGCCAGCAGCCGGGGAGGTCCCTTAAATCAGCCCCAGCATTTT. Translation gives CASSRGGPLNQPQHF.

The chain links TRBV28 to TRBJ1-4; 10 bases map to TRBD1. The CDR3 extends over 17 amino acids. In germline, CDR1 is MDHEN, CDR2 SYDVKM. The J segment lost 5 bases and the V segment lost 8 bases, leaving 14 bases of the junction unmatched. CDR3: CASGDRGRRAENEKLFF. The CDR3 nucleotides read TGTGCCAGCGGCGACAGGGGGCGAAGGGCCGAGAATGAAAAACTGTTTTTT.

The chain couples TRBV5-4 to TRBJ2-7; 8 bases map to TRBD1. Germline CDR1 reads SGHNT; CDR2 reads YYREEE (reference sequence). Trimming cost V 2 bases and J 2 bases; bases outside gene matches: 12. The CDR3 sequence is 17 residues long. CDR3 sequence (DNA): TGTGCCAGCAGCTTTCCAGGGTCGGCAGGGGGCGCCTACGAGCAGTACTTC. Its protein product is CASSFPGSAGGAYEQYF.

This clone was detected only a few times. This chain links TRBV19 with TRBJ1-1; D not resolved. The CDR3 totals 15 residues. V was shortened by 6 bases and J by 3 bases, with 17 bases between the two germline ends. Per the germline V gene, CDR1 is LNHDA and CDR2 is SQIVND (reference sequence). CDR3 amino acids: CASSIWGNIDTEAFF. The CDR3, as DNA: TGTGCCAGTAGCATCTGGGGTAATATAGACACTGAAGCTTTCTTT.

The chain links TRBV18 to TRBJ1-2; 9 positions agree with TRBD1. This CDR3 spans 16 amino acids. Germline V gene lookup returns CDR1 KGHSH and CDR2 LQKENI. Trimming removed 1 base from V and 6 bases from J; junction bases left unmatched: 9. The CDR3 DNA sequence: TGTGCCAGCTCACCACTTGGGACAGGGTCATTTAATGGCTACACCTTC. This gives the protein CASSPLGTGSFNGYTF.

The chain recombines TRBV7-3 with TRBJ2-2; 11 bases are a match to TRBD1. This CDR3 has 17 amino acids. Germline trimming cut 1 base from V and 5 bases from J; bases unmatched to any gene: 6. Germline-derived CDR1 and CDR2 are SGHTA and FQGTGA. The CDR3 protein is CASSLKGQGDPTGELFF. The CDR3, as DNA: TGTGCCAGCAGCTTAAAGGGACAGGGGGACCCTACCGGGGAGCTGTTTTTT.

J is TRBJ2-1 and V is TRBV11-3; 7 bases align to TRBD2. The germline V gene has CDR1 SGHNT and CDR2 YENEEA. This CDR3 spans 12 amino acids. Trimming removed 1 base from V and 13 bases from J; junction bases left unmatched: 4. CDR3 amino acids: CASSLGGTTQFF. The CDR3 DNA sequence: TGTGCCAGCAGCTTAGGGGGGACTACTCAGTTCTTC.

The chain links TRBV28 to TRBJ1-2; D remains ambiguous. This CDR3 region has 11 residues. From germline, CDR1 is MDHEN and CDR2 SYDVKM. V was pared by 6 bases and J by 9 bases, with 11 bases between. CDR3 coding DNA: TGTGCCAGCAGCGGCACAAGGCGCTACACCTTC. Translated, it gives CASSGTRRYTF.

The chain employs TRBV30 and TRBJ2-1; TRBD2 agrees at 7 bases. CDR1 is GTSNPN, CDR2 SVGIG, per germline (reference sequence). The CDR3 length is 13 residues. Unmatched junction bases numbered 4, after V lost 2 bases and J lost 6 bases. The CDR3, as DNA: TGTGCCTGGAGTTATGGGACTATCAATGAGCAGTTCTTC. Its translation: CAWSYGTINEQFF. Filled out from reference TRBV30 and TRBJ2-1, the complete variable domain reads SQTIHQWPATLVQPVGSPLSLECTVEGTSNPNLYWYRQAAGRGLQLLFYSVGIGQISSEVPQNLSASRPQDRQFILSSKKLLLSDSGFYLCAWSYGTINEQFFGPGTRLTVL.

On this clone itself: Other nucleotide sequences from this sample produce the same CDR3. The rearrangement joins TRBV6-5 to TRBJ1-4, with 7 bases lining up with TRBD1. From germline, CDR1 is MNHEY and CDR2 SVGAGI. The CDR3 runs to 13 residues. Trimming removed 4 bases from V and 8 bases from J; junction bases left unmatched: 4. CDR3 in DNA: TGTGCCAGCAGTTCGACAGGGAGGGAAAAACTGTTTTTT. Its protein is CASSSTGREKLFF.

This clone has a handful of counts. The chain combines TRBV28 with TRBJ1-5; D gene ambiguous. The V gene lost 2 bases and the J gene lost 3 bases, with 5 bases spanning the gap. The CDR3 has 13 amino acids. The germline V gene has CDR1 MDHEN and CDR2 SYDVKM. Here the CDR3 reads CASSLNTNQPQHF. The CDR3 coding sequence is TGTGCCAGCAGTTTAAACACCAATCAGCCCCAGCATTTT.

The J gene is TRBJ1-1, the V gene TRBV29-1; 7 nucleotides line up with TRBD1. Germline lookup yields CDR1 SQVTM and CDR2 ANQGSEA. There are 13 residues in the CDR3. V lost 4 bases, J lost 8 bases, and 10 bases stayed unmatched. The CDR3 here is CSVVRAGTVEAFF. CDR3 nucleotide sequence: TGCAGCGTTGTAAGGGCGGGGACAGTCGAAGCTTTCTTT. Full variable domain (outside the CDR3, taken from reference TRBV29-1 and TRBJ1-1): SAVISQKPSRDICQRGTSLTIQCQVDSQVTMMFWYRQQPGQSLTLIATANQGSEATYESGFVIDKFPISRPNLTFSTLTVSNMSPEDSSIYLCSVVRAGTVEAFFGQGTRLTVV.

This clone was seen only once. This sequence joins TRBV4-3 and TRBJ2-7, with TRBD1 matching over 8 bases. CDR3 length: 15 residues. Germline V gene data show CDR1 as LGHNA and CDR2 as YSLEER. V shed 0 bases, J shed 3 bases, and the junction held 4 bases outside the gene matches. CDR3 sequence reads: CASSQDDRGLYEQYF. The CDR3, as DNA: TGCGCCAGCAGCCAAGATGACAGGGGACTCTACGAGCAGTACTTC.

The V gene is TRBV5-1, the J gene TRBJ2-1; tentative D call: TRBD1 (6 bases). The CDR3 contains 15 residues. V lost 4 bases and J lost 7, with 18 bases in between. Germline V gene lookup returns CDR1 SGHRS and CDR2 YFSETQ. CDR3 nucleotides: TGCGCCAGCAGCCGACGGGACACCTCACCTAATGAGCAGTTCTTC. It specifies CASSRRDTSPNEQFF.

The rearrangement links TRBV15 to TRBJ1-2; D call uncertain. Germline V gene lookup returns CDR1 LNHNV and CDR2 YYDKDF (reference sequence). The CDR3 is 16 residues long. With 4 bases removed from V and 2 bases from J, the gap between germline ends came to 17 bases. The CDR3 bases are TGTGCCACCAGCACACCGGAAGTAGGGCAGAACTATGGCTACACCTTC. Amino acid sequence: CATSTPEVGQNYGYTF.

Here the CDR3 reads CASSVGGAHQPQHF. CDR3 DNA sequence: TGTGCCAGCAGCGTAGGAGGGGCCCATCAGCCCCAGCATTTT. V usage is TRBV9 and J usage is TRBJ1-5; D is possibly TRBD1 (5 bases). The germline V gene has CDR1 SGDLS and CDR2 YYNGEE. The ends were cut back, 0 bases at V and 5 bases at J, with 9 bases in the middle. This CDR3 is 14 amino acids long. Filled out from reference TRBV9 and TRBJ1-5, the complete variable domain reads DSGVTQTPKHLITATGQRVTLRCSPRSGDLSVYWYQQSLDQGLQFLIQYYNGEERAKGNILERFSAQQFPDLHSELNLSSLELGDSALYFCASSVGGAHQPQHFGDGTRLSIL.

The chain recombines TRBV28 with TRBJ1-1, with 8 bases aligning to TRBD1. V was clipped by 3 bases and J by 10 bases; unmatched bases: 4. The CDR3 is 12 amino acids. From germline, CDR1 is MDHEN and CDR2 SYDVKM. The CDR3 sequence: CASSFLGQGAFF. In nucleotides, the CDR3 is TGTGCCAGCAGTTTTTTAGGACAGGGAGCTTTCTTT.

The chain has TRBV5-6 and TRBJ2-5; possibly TRBD1 for D (6 bases). The germline V and J ends were trimmed by 1 base and 2 bases, with 15 bases remaining between them. This CDR3 spans 16 amino acids. Germline V lookup: CDR1 SGHDT, CDR2 YYEEEE. CDR3 protein: CASSLLRVRGQETQYF. For the CDR3, the DNA is TGTGCCAGCAGCTTGTTGCGGGTAAGGGGGCAAGAGACCCAGTACTTC.